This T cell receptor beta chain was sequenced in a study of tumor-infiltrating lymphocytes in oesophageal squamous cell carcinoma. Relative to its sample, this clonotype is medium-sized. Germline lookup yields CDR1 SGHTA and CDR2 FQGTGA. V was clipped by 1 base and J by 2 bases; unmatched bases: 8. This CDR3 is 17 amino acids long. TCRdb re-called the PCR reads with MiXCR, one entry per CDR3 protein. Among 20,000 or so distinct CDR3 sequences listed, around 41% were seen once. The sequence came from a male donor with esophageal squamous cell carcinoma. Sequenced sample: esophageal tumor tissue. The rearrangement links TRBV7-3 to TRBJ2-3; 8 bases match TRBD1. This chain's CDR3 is CASSLSVHRGSTDTQYF. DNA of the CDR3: TGTGCCAGCAGCTTAAGCGTTCACAGGGGGTCCACAGATACGCAGTATTTT.